Listed here are 24 T cell receptor beta chains from one sample, sequenced in a study of T-cell reconstitution after alpha-beta-depleted transplantation in children. Preparation of the TCRbeta library used unique molecular identifiers. TCRdb analysed the PCR reads with MiXCR anew, one entry per CDR3 protein. This table has around 370,000 distinct CDR3 sequences, 10% appearing once. The sequencing used PBMCs from the stem cell graft donor, collected from the stem cell graft. The receptors derive from a human donor who donated a stem cell graft to a child with acute lymphoblastic leukemia.

This clonotype came up many times. The chain links TRBV12-3 or TRBV12-4 to TRBJ1-1; perhaps TRBD1 as D (6 bases). Between the trimmed V and J ends, which lost 0 bases and 10 bases, there was a span of 9 bases. The CDR3 is 12 residues long. CDR3 coding DNA: TGTGCCAGCAGTTTAGCTACAGGGTCAGCTTTCTTT. Protein sequence: CASSLATGSAFF.

The gene calls are TRBV24-1 and TRBJ2-2, with 8 bases fitting TRBD1. Unmatched junction bases numbered 8, after V lost 3 bases and J lost 6 bases. The germline CDR1 and CDR2 sequences are KGHDR and SFDVKD. The CDR3 loop spans 16 amino acids. The CDR3 here is CATSDPTGVGAGELFF. The CDR3 DNA sequence: TGTGCCACCAGTGATCCGACAGGGGTGGGCGCCGGGGAGCTGTTTTTT.

This clonotype has a handful of counts. This chain joins TRBV5-6 and TRBJ1-3; the D is unclear. Germline V lookup: CDR1 SGHDT, CDR2 YYEEEE. The CDR3 spans 15 residues. V lost 4 bases and J lost 1, with 12 bases in between. The chain's CDR3 is CASSRTDASGNTIYF. The DNA for the CDR3 is TGTGCCAGCAGCCGGACCGACGCTTCTGGAAACACCATATATTTT.

The sample holds a few counts of this clonotype. The gene calls are TRBV6-2 or TRBV6-3 and TRBJ1-1; D not resolved. With 7 bases removed from V and 0 bases from J, the gap between germline ends came to 18 bases. From germline, CDR1 is MNHEY and CDR2 SVGEGT. The CDR3 runs to 16 residues. DNA for the CDR3: TGTGCCAGCACTGATCCCCCTGGGGAAGTGAACACTGAAGCTTTCTTT. Amino acids: CASTDPPGEVNTEAFF.

In its sample, this clonotype was seen many times. CDR3: CASSLRDRGDYGEAFF. CDR3 in DNA: TGTGCCAGCAGCTTAAGGGACAGGGGGGATTATGGTGAAGCTTTCTTT. The V gene is TRBV7-8, the J gene TRBJ1-1; 11 nucleotides agree with TRBD1. The CDR3 sequence is 16 residues long. Germline trimming cut 2 bases from V and 7 bases from J; bases unmatched to any gene: 9. CDR1 and CDR2 (germline): SGHVS, FQNEAQ.

This clonotype was found many times. V and J are TRBV7-2 and TRBJ1-2; D call uncertain. Germline CDR1 and CDR2: SGHTA and FQGNSA. Trimming took off 1 base at V and 8 bases at J, with 14 bases between the two ends. The CDR3 is 14 amino acids. The CDR3: CASSLVTAHEGYTF. DNA for the CDR3: TGTGCCAGCAGCTTAGTAACGGCGCACGAAGGCTACACCTTC.

In its sample, this clonotype was seen many times. V is TRBV7-3 and J is TRBJ2-1; unclear D gene. Germline CDR1 and CDR2: SGHTA and FQGTGA. V dropped 0 bases and J dropped 6 bases, with 6 bases sitting between them. The CDR3 is 13 amino acids. CDR3 protein: CASSLTRGNEQFF. CDR3 bases: TGTGCCAGCAGCTTAACTCGCGGCAATGAGCAGTTCTTC.

The V and J genes are TRBV28 and TRBJ2-1, with D perhaps matching TRBD1 (5 bases). V lost 3 bases to trimming and J lost 5 bases, with 20 bases between them. The CDR3 totals 17 residues. In germline, CDR1 is MDHEN, CDR2 SYDVKM. The CDR3 DNA sequence: TGTGCCAGCAGTTTGGGCCCCCGACAGCATCCCGACAATGAGCAGTTCTTC. Translating gives CASSLGPRQHPDNEQFF.

This clonotype turned up a few times. The chain recombines TRBV7-2 with TRBJ2-7; the match to TRBD2 covers 10 bases. The CDR3 totals 15 residues. J lost 2 bases, V lost 5 bases, and 6 bases had no gene match. Germline V gives CDR1 SGHTA, CDR2 FQGNSA. The CDR3 DNA reads as TGTGCCAGCAGCCAAACTAGCGGGGCTACCTACGAGCAGTACTTC. Encoded protein: CASSQTSGATYEQYF.

The table lists this clonotype with a few counts. The V gene is TRBV12-3 or TRBV12-4, the J gene TRBJ1-5, with D possibly TRBD1 on 5 matching bases. V lost 6 bases and J 2 bases, leaving 8 bases between the germline ends. The CDR3 is 13 residues long. The CDR3 coding sequence is TGTGCCAGCAGGGGGGAAGGCAATCAGCCCCAGCATTTT. Residues: CASRGEGNQPQHF.

The chain recombines TRBV14 with TRBJ2-2; TRBD2 agrees at 7 bases. V lost 4 bases, J lost 0 bases, and 8 bases stayed unmatched. Germline V CDR1 and CDR2: SGHDN, FVKESK. The CDR3 is 17 residues long. The CDR3 region is CASSRFPGLANTGELFF. The CDR3 coding sequence is TGTGCCAGCAGCCGCTTCCCAGGACTAGCGAACACCGGGGAGCTGTTTTTT.

V gene TRBV6-1 combines with J gene TRBJ1-5; 8 bases agree with TRBD1. The junction had 8 bases not matched to a gene; V was cut back by 2 bases and J by 8 bases. CDR3 length: 15 residues. Germline CDR1 reads MNHNS; CDR2 reads SASEGT. CDR3 protein: CASSERAGGGKPQHF. The CDR3 bases are TGTGCCAGCAGTGAAAGGGCAGGGGGCGGGAAGCCCCAGCATTTT.

Worth noting for this clonotype: One end of the junction is discordant with germline, which a read error may explain. CDR3 sequence: CTWSGRAGETQYF. CDR3 DNA: TGTACCTGGAGTGGTAGGGCAGGAGAGACCCAGTACTTC. The chain uses TRBV30 and TRBJ2-5; D unclear. CDR1 GTSNPN and CDR2 SVGIG come from the germline V gene (reference sequence). The CDR3 loop spans 13 amino acids.

The chain couples TRBV4-1 to TRBJ2-2, with TRBD1 matching over 9 bases. This CDR3 region has 18 residues. The junction had 11 bases not matched to a gene; V was cut back by 0 bases and J by 6 bases. The V gene's germline CDR1 is MGHRA and CDR2 YSYEKL. CDR3 DNA sequence: TGCGCCAGCAGCCAAGAACCGACAGGGGGGATATACGCCGGGGAGCTGTTTTTT. Translating gives CASSQEPTGGIYAGELFF.

The chain combines TRBV5-1 with TRBJ2-1; 11 nucleotides agree with TRBD2. The CDR3 runs 17 residues. The V gene end was trimmed by 2 bases and the J gene end by 6 bases; junction bases not matched to a gene: 10. From germline, CDR1 is SGHRS and CDR2 YFSETQ. Written as DNA, the CDR3 is TGCGCCAGCAGCTTACACCCCACCGGGACTAGCGGCAATGAGCAGTTCTTC. Translating it yields CASSLHPTGTSGNEQFF.

Turning to this clonotype: Germline is not matched at one junction end, which may reflect a read error. This chain joins TRBV7-7 and TRBJ2-3, with D unresolved. The CDR3 runs 14 residues. Germline V gene sequence: CDR1 SSHAT, CDR2 FNYEAQ (reference sequence). In DNA form, the CDR3 reads TGTGCTAGCAGCTTAAATATAGGCACAGATACGCAGTATTTT. Encoded protein: CASSLNIGTDTQYF.

The chain couples TRBV28 to TRBJ2-1, with D possibly TRBD2 on 9 matching bases. The CDR3 extends over 15 amino acids. Trimming pared 6 bases from V and 9 bases from J, leaving 21 bases between. Germline values: CDR1 MDHEN, CDR2 SYDVKM. CDR3 in DNA: TGTGCCAGCAGGGGACTAGCTCAGGGGGCGGGTGAGCAGTTCTTC. As protein: CASRGLAQGAGEQFF.

The chain is built from TRBV21-1 and TRBJ2-5; whether TRBD1, the table's D call, matches the DNA was not checked. TRBV21-1 is labeled a pseudogene. The CDR3 runs 17 residues. For the CDR3, the DNA is TGTGCCAGCAGCAAAGCTCGGAGACAGAGAATTCCAGAGACCCAGTACTTC. It specifies CASSKARRQRIPETQYF.

V and J are TRBV4-3 and TRBJ1-4, with no clear D. This CDR3 has 14 residues. Germline V gene sequence: CDR1 LGHNA, CDR2 YSLEER. Trimming stripped 4 bases from V and 9 bases from J, with 15 bases between. The DNA of the CDR3 is TGCGCCAGCAGCCGAGACGTGATGGGGAAAAAACTGTTTTTT. Protein: CASSRDVMGKKLFF.

This clonotype was seen only a few times. The gene calls are TRBV21-1 and TRBJ2-1; TRBD2, the table's D call, lacks a check against the DNA. TRBV21-1 is reported as a pseudogene. The CDR3 is 15 amino acids. The CDR3 is CASSNLAGGDNEQFF. CDR3 DNA: TGTGCCAGCAGCAATTTGGCGGGCGGGGACAATGAGCAGTTCTTC.

This clonotype was found many times. V and J are TRBV27 and TRBJ2-7, with 7 bases identical to TRBD1. Germline CDR1 reads MNHEY; CDR2 reads SMNVEV (reference sequence). The CDR3 runs 18 residues. Losses at the gene ends were 6 bases for V and 1 base for J; bases not matched to a gene: 18. CDR3 sequence: CASRRNMIPGQSSYEQYF. The CDR3 DNA follows: TGTGCCAGCAGAAGGAACATGATTCCGGGACAGTCTTCCTACGAGCAGTACTTC.

V and J are TRBV4-3 and TRBJ2-5; maybe TRBD2 (5 bases). Trimming stripped 0 bases from V and 4 bases from J, with 12 bases between. The CDR3 totals 15 residues. Germline V gives CDR1 LGHNA, CDR2 YSLEER. As DNA, the CDR3 is TGCGCCAGCAGCCAAGATCTGCGCGGGTTAGAGACCCAGTACTTC. Residues: CASSQDLRGLETQYF.

About this clonotype: Germline and junction disagree at one end, which may indicate a read error. V is TRBV12-3 or TRBV12-4 and J is TRBJ2-5; unclear D gene. The length of the CDR3 is 15 residues. The CDR3 here is CASSPARAGYETQYF. DNA of the CDR3: TGTGCCAGCAGTCCAGCGCGAGCCGGGTATGAGACCCAGTACTTT.

This clonotype is labeled as medium-sized. The chain carries TRBV20-1 and TRBJ2-1; TRBD2 matches at 14 bases. The CDR3 has 14 residues. The V gene end was trimmed by 3 bases and the J gene end by 6 bases; junction bases not matched to a gene: 1. The germline CDR1 and CDR2 sequences are DFQATT and SNEGSKA (reference sequence). The CDR3 loop reads CSASGTSGSNEQFF. CDR3 DNA sequence: TGCAGTGCTAGTGGGACTAGCGGGAGCAATGAGCAGTTCTTC.